The 15 T cell receptor beta chains below all came from one sample that was sequenced in a study of blood T cell repertoires in COVID-19. Some clones are missing from TCRdb's copy, which holds only in-frame ones; the method was immunoSEQ multiplex PCR. Seen here are 87,000 or so clones, more than 75% observed once, and the top ten hold 4.9%. The material sequenced was peripheral blood. These receptors were obtained from an elderly woman with acute or convalescent COVID-19.

The chain has TRBV6-5 and TRBJ2-1; a possible D gene is TRBD1 (7 bases). Between the trimmed V and J ends, which lost 8 bases and 9 bases, there was a span of 17 bases. Germline CDR1 is MNHEY and CDR2 is SVGAGI. This CDR3 has 13 amino acids. CDR3 protein: CASQGGLVSEQFF. The CDR3 bases are TGTGCCAGCCAGGGGGGCCTTGTGAGTGAGCAGTTCTTC.

The CDR3 bases are TGTGCCAGCAGCGTCATGCCCCAGGGAAGCTACGAGCAGTACTTC. Its protein product is CASSVMPQGSYEQYF. The genes are TRBV5-4 and TRBJ2-7, with a tentative D call TRBD1 (5 bases). V was cut by 4 bases and J by 3 bases, with 17 bases left in between. This CDR3 comprises 15 residues. Germline CDR1 SGHNT, CDR2 YYREEE (reference sequence). The complete variable domain, with remaining parts taken from reference TRBV5-4 and TRBJ2-7, reads ETGVTQSPTHLIKTRGQQVTLRCSSQSGHNTVSWYQQALGQGPQFIFQYYREEENGRGNFPPRFSGLQFPNYSSELNVNALELDDSALYLCASSVMPQGSYEQYFGPGTRLTVT.

This clone was counted a few times. V and J are TRBV7-2 and TRBJ2-3, with 14 bases matching TRBD2. Germline CDR1 SGHTA, CDR2 FQGNSA. The CDR3 covers 19 residues. V was clipped by 3 bases and J by 3 bases; unmatched bases: 11. CDR3 in DNA: TGTGCCAGCAGCTTCATGACTAGCGGGGGGGCCGTCGGAACAGATACGCAGTATTTT. It encodes CASSFMTSGGAVGTDTQYF.

The J gene is TRBJ2-5, the V gene TRBV5-1; D might be TRBD2 (6 bases). Per germline, CDR1 SGHRS and CDR2 YFSETQ. Between the trimmed V and J ends, which lost 3 bases and 2 bases, there was a span of 17 bases. The CDR3 length is 16 residues. CDR3 coding DNA: TGCGCCAGCAGCTCGCGCCGGACTACCCGTCAAGAGACCCAGTACTTC. This codes for CASSSRRTTRQETQYF.

This chain connects TRBV11-2 to TRBJ1-1; D remains unclear. The CDR3 is 14 amino acids. Trimming left V 3 bases short and J 2 bases short, with 10 bases between. Germline values: CDR1 SGHAT, CDR2 FQNNGV. The CDR3 sequence is CASSLLTPNTEAFF. CDR3 DNA: TGTGCCAGCAGCTTGTTGACACCCAACACTGAAGCTTTCTTT.

The chain uses TRBV13 and TRBJ2-7, with 8 bases that match TRBD1. Germline loops: CDR1 PRHDT, CDR2 FYEKMQ (reference sequence). With 0 bases clipped from V and 2 bases from J, the junction kept 3 bases outside the gene matches. This CDR3 has 15 residues. This CDR3 reads CASSLGAGGAYEQYF. The DNA for the CDR3 is TGTGCCAGCAGCTTAGGAGCAGGGGGCGCCTACGAGCAGTACTTC.

V and J are TRBV25-1 and TRBJ2-3; 12 nucleotides agree with TRBD1. The CDR3 runs to 17 residues. Germline lookup yields CDR1 MGHDK and CDR2 SYGVNS. Trimming took 5 bases from V and 6 from J; bases not matched to a gene: 12. CDR3 amino acids: CASSSIGGTGGRDTQYF. The CDR3 DNA reads TGTGCCAGCAGTAGTATAGGAGGGACAGGGGGCCGTGATACGCAGTATTTT.

V is TRBV24-1 and J is TRBJ2-7, with 7 nucleotides matching TRBD1. The CDR3 length is 15 residues. CDR1 and CDR2 from the germline V gene are KGHDR and SFDVKD. J lost 6 bases, V lost 1 base, and 8 bases had no gene match. Here the CDR3 reads CATSDFNSTGCEQYF. CDR3 in DNA: TGTGCCACCAGTGATTTTAATTCGACAGGGTGCGAGCAGTACTTC.

This sequence joins TRBV20-1 and TRBJ2-7, with 7 bases matching TRBD1. CDR1 and CDR2 from the germline V gene are DFQATT and SNEGSKA (reference sequence). V was pared by 3 bases and J by 3 bases, with 11 bases of the junction left unmatched. This CDR3 is 15 amino acids long. The CDR3 loop reads CSASSAGGSNYEQYF. The CDR3 DNA reads TGCAGTGCTAGTTCGGCAGGGGGTTCAAACTACGAGCAGTACTTC.

The genes are TRBV23-1 and TRBJ1-6; 7 bases fit TRBD1. TRBV23-1 is known as an ORF, though its function is uncertain. The CDR3 covers 16 residues. V gave up 9 bases and J gave up 4 bases; unmatched junction bases: 12. This CDR3 is CASNNTEGQYNSPLHF. Written as DNA, the CDR3 is TGCGCCAGTAATAATACCGAGGGACAGTATAATTCACCCCTCCACTTT.

CDR3 residues: CASSGVSDTEAFF. CDR3 in DNA: TGCGCCAGCTCGGGGGTTTCAGACACTGAAGCTTTCTTT. The chain joins TRBV5-1 to TRBJ1-1; D may be TRBD1 (5 bases). This CDR3 is 13 amino acids long. V was shortened by 7 bases and J by 3 bases, with 13 bases between the two germline ends. CDR1 is SGHRS and CDR2 is YFSETQ in the germline V gene. Full variable domain (rest looked up from reference TRBV5-1 and TRBJ1-1): KAGVTQTPRYLIKTRGQQVTLSCSPISGHRSVSWYQQTPGQGLQFLFEYFSETQRNKGNFPGRFSGRQFSNSRSEMNVSTLELGDSALYLCASSGVSDTEAFFGQGTRLTVV.

This chain joins TRBV19 and TRBJ2-7, with TRBD2 matching 9 bases. The CDR3 is 15 residues long. Germline lookup yields CDR1 LNHDA and CDR2 SQIVND (reference sequence). The V gene end was trimmed by 2 bases and the J gene end by 2 bases; junction bases not matched to a gene: 4. CDR3 bases: TGTGCCAGTAGTATATTTCCTAGCGGGGCCTACGAGCAGTACTTC. Residues: CASSIFPSGAYEQYF.

J is TRBJ2-7 and V is TRBV6-1, with TRBD2 matching 7 bases. Germline CDR1 is MNHNS and CDR2 is SASEGT. This CDR3 is built from 13 residues. The V gene end was trimmed by 3 bases and the J gene end by 6 bases; junction bases not matched to a gene: 5. The CDR3 sequence is CASSDLRGGEQYF. The DNA for the CDR3 is TGTGCCAGCAGTGACCTCCGCGGGGGCGAGCAGTACTTC.

The chain carries TRBV24-1 and TRBJ2-5; possibly TRBD2 for D (6 bases). Germline V gives CDR1 KGHDR, CDR2 SFDVKD. Trimming took 2 bases from V and 5 from J, leaving 14 bases between them. This CDR3 region has 15 residues. CDR3 residues: CATSDWREPGETQYF. CDR3 in DNA: TGTGCCACCAGTGATTGGCGGGAACCGGGTGAGACCCAGTACTTC.

The J gene is TRBJ2-1, the V gene TRBV6-2 or TRBV6-3, with 14 bases that match TRBD2. The V and J ends lost 2 bases and 4 bases, in that order; junction bases with no gene match: 4. CDR3 size: 17 residues. Germline CDR1 is MNHEY and CDR2 is SVGEGT. Here the CDR3 DNA reads TGTGCCAGCAGTTACCCGGGACTAGCGGGGGAATACAATGAGCAGTTCTTC. Protein sequence: CASSYPGLAGEYNEQFF.